Below are 10 T cell receptor beta chains sequenced from a single sample in a study of CD8+ T cells in alopecia areata. The sequencing template was cDNA reverse transcribed from extracted RNA. TCRdb's copy holds only in-frame clones and misses some; the assay was immunoSEQ multiplex PCR. The table records about 210,000 clones, around three fifths of them present only once. Treatment noted: oral pan-JAK inhibitor, 5-10 mg twice daily. Sequencing used CD4+ T cells sorted from blood, obtained at week 4, from a patient treated with tofacitinib. The receptors shown here come from a human donor with alopecia areata.

This clone appeared a few times. The chain recombines TRBV6-5 with TRBJ2-7; 7 bases fit TRBD1. The germline gives CDR1 MNHEY, CDR2 SVGAGI. This CDR3 comprises 15 residues. J was trimmed by 0 bases and V by 0 bases; bases with no gene match: 2. CDR3 in DNA: TGTGCCAGCAGTTACTCGGGACAGTCCTCCTACGAGCAGTACTTC. It translates to CASSYSGQSSYEQYF.

This clone was detected only once. The chain couples TRBV29-1 to TRBJ1-1; D might be TRBD1 (6 bases). This CDR3 comprises 14 residues. Germline CDR1 SQVTM, CDR2 ANQGSEA. Between the trimmed V and J ends, which lost 5 bases and 1 base, there was a span of 14 bases. The CDR3, as DNA: TGCAGCGTTCAATCGGGGACATCGAACACTGAAGCTTTCTTT. Translating gives CSVQSGTSNTEAFF.

The chain has TRBV4-3 and TRBJ1-4; 9 positions agree with TRBD1. Trimming removed 4 bases from V and 8 bases from J; junction bases left unmatched: 8. CDR3 length: 15 amino acids. Per the germline V gene, CDR1 is LGHNA and CDR2 is YSLEER. CDR3 DNA sequence: TGCGCCAGCAGCCGACAGACAGGGGGTGCGGAAAAACTGTTTTTT. It is translated as CASSRQTGGAEKLFF.

This clone showed up just a few times. The V call is TRBV11-2, the J call TRBJ2-4; D may be TRBD2 (7 bases). The CDR3 loop spans 18 amino acids. Germline CDR1 and CDR2: SGHAT and FQNNGV. Trimming stripped 1 base from V and 0 bases from J, with 16 bases between. The CDR3 sequence is CASSLGPGGEGAKNIQYF. The CDR3 DNA reads TGTGCCAGCAGCTTAGGCCCGGGGGGCGAGGGAGCCAAAAACATTCAGTACTTC.

Notes on this clone: One junction end disagrees with the germline gene, perhaps due to a read error. The chain links TRBV6-5 to TRBJ2-3; possibly TRBD2 for D (6 bases). The CDR3 spans 15 residues. From germline, CDR1 is MNHEY and CDR2 SVGAGI. In DNA form, the CDR3 reads TGTGCCATCAGTGCACGACAACTAGCTACAGATACGCAGTATTTT. Encoded protein: CAISARQLATDTQYF.

The gene calls are TRBV25-1 and TRBJ1-2; D remains ambiguous. Germline V gives CDR1 MGHDK, CDR2 SYGVNS. This CDR3 comprises 12 residues. V was trimmed by 3 bases and J by 6 bases, leaving 8 bases between them. Here the CDR3 reads CASSDSRDGYTF. CDR3 DNA sequence: TGTGCCAGCAGTGACAGCCGGGATGGCTACACCTTC.

The rearrangement links TRBV6-5 to TRBJ2-1; possibly TRBD2 for D (5 bases). V lost 6 bases, J lost 9 bases, and 15 bases lay in between. Germline V gene lookup returns CDR1 MNHEY and CDR2 SVGAGI. CDR3 size: 13 residues. The CDR3 DNA sequence: TGTGCCAGCAGAGTCGGAGTGGGGAGTGAGCAGTTCTTC. The encoded protein is CASRVGVGSEQFF.

Only one count was recorded for this clone. CDR3 loop: CAWRGSTDTQYF. The CDR3 DNA is TGTGCCTGGAGGGGAAGCACAGATACGCAGTATTTT. V is TRBV30 and J is TRBJ2-3; D remains unclear. CDR3 length: 12 residues. Germline CDR1 reads GTSNPN; CDR2 reads SVGIG (reference sequence). The V end lost 3 bases, the J end lost 0 bases, and 4 bases lay between the germline ends.

V gene TRBV2 combines with J gene TRBJ1-1; 9 bases line up with TRBD1. CDR3 length: 15 amino acids. CDR1 is SNHLY and CDR2 is FYNNEI in the germline V gene. Trimming took 3 bases from V and 7 from J; bases not matched to a gene: 9. CDR3 protein: CASSDWDRADLEAFF. The DNA of the CDR3 is TGTGCCAGCAGTGATTGGGACAGGGCTGACCTTGAAGCTTTCTTT.

The rearrangement uses TRBV29-1 and TRBJ1-5, with 7 positions matching TRBD1. Trimming cost V 5 bases and J 6 bases; bases outside gene matches: 7. Per germline, CDR1 SQVTM and CDR2 ANQGSEA. CDR3 length: 13 residues. The CDR3 nucleotides are TGCAGCGTTAGGGGGCAGGAAAGTCAGCCCCAGCATTTT. This codes for CSVRGQESQPQHF.